This TCR beta chain was recorded in a study of cytomegalovirus exposure and HLA in healthy donors. Study observations and caveats: Researchers counted roughly 150 TCR beta chains as cytomegalovirus-associated. For most TCR sequences rarity was the rule, although some public TCRs occurred in many donors.

Assay: immunoSEQ multiplex PCR; the TCRdb copy retains only in-frame clones and omits some. The sample includes about 160,000 clones, approximately 90% of them seen just once. With respect to this clone: No antigen is known for it.

CDR3 length: 14 residues. Germline lookup yields CDR1 SGHDN and CDR2 FVKESK. V dropped 2 bases and J dropped 2 bases, with 10 bases sitting between them. This TCR was recovered from a man aged 18 to 35 in good health and CMV-seronegative. The chain employs TRBV14 and TRBJ2-7, with D possibly TRBD1 on 5 matching bases. The specimen sequenced was PBMCs. CDR3 amino acids: CASSQKGAPYEQYF. In nucleotides, the CDR3 is TGTGCCAGCAGCCAAAAAGGGGCCCCCTACGAGCAGTACTTC.